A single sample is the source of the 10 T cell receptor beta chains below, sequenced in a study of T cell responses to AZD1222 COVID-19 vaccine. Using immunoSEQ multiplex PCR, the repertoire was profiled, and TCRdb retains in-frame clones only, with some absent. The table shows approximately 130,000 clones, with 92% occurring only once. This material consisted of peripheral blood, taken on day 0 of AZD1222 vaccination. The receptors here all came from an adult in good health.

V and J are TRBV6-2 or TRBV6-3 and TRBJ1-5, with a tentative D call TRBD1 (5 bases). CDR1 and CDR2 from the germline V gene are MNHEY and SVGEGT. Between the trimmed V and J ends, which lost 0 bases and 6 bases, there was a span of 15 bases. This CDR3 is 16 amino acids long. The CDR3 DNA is TGTGCCAGCAGTTACTCGACTAGGGGAGGTATTCAGCCCCAGCATTTT. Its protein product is CASSYSTRGGIQPQHF.

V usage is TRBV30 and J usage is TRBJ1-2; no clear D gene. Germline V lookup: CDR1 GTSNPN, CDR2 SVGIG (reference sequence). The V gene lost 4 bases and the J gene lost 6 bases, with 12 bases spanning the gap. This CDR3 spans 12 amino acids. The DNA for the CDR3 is TGTGCCTGGAACCGGGATTCTGATGGCTACACCTTC. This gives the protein CAWNRDSDGYTF.

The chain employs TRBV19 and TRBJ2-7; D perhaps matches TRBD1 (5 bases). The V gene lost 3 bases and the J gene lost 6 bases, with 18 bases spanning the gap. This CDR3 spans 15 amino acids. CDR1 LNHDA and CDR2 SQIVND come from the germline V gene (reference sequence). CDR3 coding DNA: TGTGCCAGTAGTATCAGGGCCCAAATAGCTGGCGAGCAGTACTTC. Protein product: CASSIRAQIAGEQYF.

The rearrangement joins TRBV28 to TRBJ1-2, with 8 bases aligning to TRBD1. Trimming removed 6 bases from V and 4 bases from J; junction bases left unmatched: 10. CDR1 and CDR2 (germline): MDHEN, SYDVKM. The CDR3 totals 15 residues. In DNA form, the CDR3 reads TGTGCCAGCAGCCGACTCGGGACAGGCATCTATGGCTACACCTTC. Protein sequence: CASSRLGTGIYGYTF.

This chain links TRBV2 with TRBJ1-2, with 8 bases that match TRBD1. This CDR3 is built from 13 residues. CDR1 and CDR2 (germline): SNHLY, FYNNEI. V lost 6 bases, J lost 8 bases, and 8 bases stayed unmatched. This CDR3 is CASRTDRVDGYTF. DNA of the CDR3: TGTGCCAGCAGAACGGACAGGGTTGACGGCTACACCTTC.

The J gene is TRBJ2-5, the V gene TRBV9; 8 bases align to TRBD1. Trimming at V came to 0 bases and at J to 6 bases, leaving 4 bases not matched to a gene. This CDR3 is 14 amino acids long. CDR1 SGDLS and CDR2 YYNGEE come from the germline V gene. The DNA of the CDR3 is TGTGCCAGCAGCGTAGAGGACAGGGACAAGACCCAGTACTTC. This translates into CASSVEDRDKTQYF.

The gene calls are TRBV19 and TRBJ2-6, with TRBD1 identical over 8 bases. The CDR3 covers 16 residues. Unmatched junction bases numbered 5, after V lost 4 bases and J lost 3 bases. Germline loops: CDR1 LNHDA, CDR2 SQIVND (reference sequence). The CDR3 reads CASSRQGSGGANVLTF. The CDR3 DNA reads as TGTGCCAGTAGTAGACAGGGGAGTGGTGGGGCCAACGTCCTGACTTTC.

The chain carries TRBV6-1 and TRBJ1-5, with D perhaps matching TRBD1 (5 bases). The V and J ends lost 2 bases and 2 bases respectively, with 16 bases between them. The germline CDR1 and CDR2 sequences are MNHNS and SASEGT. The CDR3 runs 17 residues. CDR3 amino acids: CASSEHIGVLGNQPQHF. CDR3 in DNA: TGTGCCAGCAGTGAACATATAGGGGTTTTGGGCAATCAGCCCCAGCATTTT.

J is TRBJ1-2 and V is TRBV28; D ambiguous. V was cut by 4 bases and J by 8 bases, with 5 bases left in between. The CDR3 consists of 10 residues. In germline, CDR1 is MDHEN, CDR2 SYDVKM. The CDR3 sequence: CASSYKGYTF. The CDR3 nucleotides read TGTGCCAGCAGTTATAAAGGCTACACCTTC.

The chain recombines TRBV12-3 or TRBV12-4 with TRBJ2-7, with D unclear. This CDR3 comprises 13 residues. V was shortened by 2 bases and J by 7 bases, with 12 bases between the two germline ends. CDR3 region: CASSLNPRFEQYF. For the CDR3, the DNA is TGTGCCAGCAGTTTAAATCCCCGGTTTGAGCAGTACTTC.